This T cell receptor beta chain was obtained from a study of T-cell reconstitution after alpha-beta-depleted transplantation in children. V lost 6 bases to trimming and J lost 2 bases, with 18 bases between them. This CDR3 is 16 amino acids long. The germline gives CDR1 MNHEY, CDR2 SMNVEV (reference sequence). This clonotype was counted at least ten times. Its target is unknown. Unique molecular identifiers featured in how the TCRbeta library was prepared. TCRdb re-analysed the PCR reads in MiXCR, keeping a single row per CDR3 protein. The data contain around 300,000 distinct CDR3 sequences, roughly a tenth of them singletons. Study-level points and caveats: High day-60 TCRbeta diversity in some patients came from surviving recipient T cells and thymic progenitors. After transplant, at about two months, alpha-beta T cells were reportedly derived from several hundred expanded graft clones. Among T cells one year after transplant, newly produced cells accounted for most counts and diversity.

The source of this sequence is a boy under two years old with acute myeloid leukemia, due to receive a stem cell transplant. This chain joins TRBV27 and TRBJ2-3, with TRBD2 as a possible D gene (6 bases). Sequencing was performed on PBMCs, taken before TCRalphabeta/CD19-depleted stem cell transplant. CDR3 DNA sequence: TGTGCCAGCAGCCAGTACTTAGCGGTTTACACAGATACGCAGTATTTT. This codes for CASSQYLAVYTDTQYF.